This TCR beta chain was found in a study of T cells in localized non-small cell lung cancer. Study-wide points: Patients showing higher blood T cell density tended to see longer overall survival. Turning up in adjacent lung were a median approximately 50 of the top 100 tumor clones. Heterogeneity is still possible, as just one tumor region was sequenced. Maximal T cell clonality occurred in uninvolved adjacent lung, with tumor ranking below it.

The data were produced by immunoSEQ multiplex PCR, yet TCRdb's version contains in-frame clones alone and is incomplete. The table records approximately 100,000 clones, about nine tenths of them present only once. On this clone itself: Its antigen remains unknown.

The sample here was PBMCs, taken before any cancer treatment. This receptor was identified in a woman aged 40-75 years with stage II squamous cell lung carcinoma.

The CDR3 DNA reads as TGTGCCAGCAGTCAGGGACTGAACACTGAAGCTTTCTTT. It codes for CASSQGLNTEAFF. V and J are TRBV6-6 and TRBJ1-1; D is possibly TRBD1 (5 bases). The CDR3 totals 13 residues. Trimming removed 5 bases at V and 0 bases at J, with 7 bases between. From germline, CDR1 is MNHNY and CDR2 SVGAGI (reference sequence).